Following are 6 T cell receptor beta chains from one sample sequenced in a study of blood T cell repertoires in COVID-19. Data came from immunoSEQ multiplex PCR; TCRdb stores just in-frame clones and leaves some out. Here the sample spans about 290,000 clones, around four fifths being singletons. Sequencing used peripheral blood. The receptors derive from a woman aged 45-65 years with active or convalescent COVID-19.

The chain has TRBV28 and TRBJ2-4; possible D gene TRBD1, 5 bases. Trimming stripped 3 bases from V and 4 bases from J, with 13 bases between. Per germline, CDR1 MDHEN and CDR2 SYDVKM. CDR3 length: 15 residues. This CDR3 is CASSLGPSLKNIQYF. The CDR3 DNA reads TGTGCCAGCAGTTTGGGGCCCAGTCTGAAAAACATTCAGTACTTC.

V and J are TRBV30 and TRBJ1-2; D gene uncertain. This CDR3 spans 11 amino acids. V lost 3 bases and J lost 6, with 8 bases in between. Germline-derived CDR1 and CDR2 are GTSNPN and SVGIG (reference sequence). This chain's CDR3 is CAWSRAHGYTF. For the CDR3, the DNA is TGTGCCTGGAGCCGCGCCCATGGCTACACCTTC.

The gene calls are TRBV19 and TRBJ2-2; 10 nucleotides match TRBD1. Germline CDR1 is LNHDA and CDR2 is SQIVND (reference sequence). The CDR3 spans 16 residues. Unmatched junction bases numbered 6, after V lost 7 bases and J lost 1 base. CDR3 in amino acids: CASNTGTGVNTGELFF. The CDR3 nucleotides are TGTGCCAGTAACACAGGGACAGGGGTGAACACCGGGGAGCTGTTTTTT.

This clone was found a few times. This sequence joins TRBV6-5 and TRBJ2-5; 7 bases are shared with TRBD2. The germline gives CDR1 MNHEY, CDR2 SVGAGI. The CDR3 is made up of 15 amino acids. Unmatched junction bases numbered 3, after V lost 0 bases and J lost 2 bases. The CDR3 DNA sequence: TGTGCCAGCAGTTACTCATGGGGGGGACAAGAGACCCAGTACTTC. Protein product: CASSYSWGGQETQYF.

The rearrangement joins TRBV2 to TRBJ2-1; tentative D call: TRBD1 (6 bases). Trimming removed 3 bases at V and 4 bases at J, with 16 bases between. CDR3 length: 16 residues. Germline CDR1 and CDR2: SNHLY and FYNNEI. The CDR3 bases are TGTGCCAGCAGTGATCGTAGTCAGGGGAAATACAATGAGCAGTTCTTC. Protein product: CASSDRSQGKYNEQFF.

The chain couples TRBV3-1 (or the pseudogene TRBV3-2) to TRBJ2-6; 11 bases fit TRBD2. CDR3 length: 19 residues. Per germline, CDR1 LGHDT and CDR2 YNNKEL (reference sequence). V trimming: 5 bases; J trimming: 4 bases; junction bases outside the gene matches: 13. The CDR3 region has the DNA TGTGCCAGCAGCATCCGAGGGCTAGCGGGAGGTTCCGGGGCCAACGTCCTGACTTTC. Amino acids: CASSIRGLAGGSGANVLTF.